The entry that follows covers one T cell receptor (beta chain) sequence. As yet, its antigen is unknown. With 1 base removed from V and 1 base from J, the gap between germline ends came to 16 bases. Germline loops: CDR1 LGHDT, CDR2 YNNKEL (reference sequence). The CDR3 has 17 residues. Those donating, healthy Caucasian individuals from Russia, were aged about 6 to 90. The authors ran a second PCR of roughly 6 to 12 cycles using a sample-barcoded 5' primer and a J-beta primer mix. Each CDR3 protein gets one entry after TCRdb re-called the 5' RACE reads with MiXCR. Found here are over 1,200,000 distinct CDR3 sequences, around 59% of them singletons; the top ten hold roughly 7%. This entry belongs to a study of blood T cells in healthy people across ages. Study-level points and caveats: Because sorting was not performed, PBMCs prevented conclusive naive versus antigen-experienced comparison.

The chain is built from TRBV3-1 and TRBJ1-2; D uncertain. The specimen was blood. This sequence was found in a man younger than 30 in good health. CDR3 amino acids: CASSQVRELDGNYGYTF. The CDR3 DNA reads TGTGCCAGCAGCCAAGTCCGGGAGCTGGACGGTAACTATGGCTACACCTTC.